This is a list of T cell receptor beta chains from one sample in a study of glioma-infiltrating T cells after dendritic cell vaccination. Clones were read by immunoSEQ multiplex PCR, and TCRdb kept only the in-frame ones, dropping some. The data hold about 87,000 clones, with roughly four fifths observed a single time. Sample: blood, taken after dendritic cell vaccination. The source of these receptors is a human donor with glioblastoma. Both conserved end residues are part of each CDR3. Each record gives: V gene, D gene, clone size, J gene, CDR3 DNA, CDR3 protein. A D gene is named only where the DNA matches it firmly. Not every row has a clone size; where given, it reads once, few, many or a size class.

v_gene: TRBV2; d_gene: .; abundance: .; j_gene: TRBJ1-2; CDR3nt: TGTGCCAGCAGTTTGGGACACGCATTGAGCTACACCTTC; CDR3aa: CASSLGHALSYTF
v_gene: TRBV7-2; d_gene: .; abundance: .; j_gene: TRBJ1-5; CDR3nt: TGTGCCAGCAGCTTAGGTCTAGAAAGCAATCAGCCCCAGCATTTT; CDR3aa: CASSLGLESNQPQHF
v_gene: TRBV19; d_gene: .; abundance: .; j_gene: TRBJ1-3; CDR3nt: TGTGCCAGTAGTATATCACCGCCGCGAGGAAACACCATATATTTT; CDR3aa: CASSISPPRGNTIYF
v_gene: TRBV6-1; d_gene: .; abundance: .; j_gene: TRBJ2-7; CDR3nt: TGTGCCAGCAGTGACATCACGGTCGGTTACGAGCAGTACTTC; CDR3aa: CASSDITVGYEQYF
v_gene: TRBV9; d_gene: .; abundance: .; j_gene: TRBJ1-3; CDR3nt: TGTGCCAGCAGCGTAGTTGGGGAGCAATCTGGAAACACCATATATTTT; CDR3aa: CASSVVGEQSGNTIYF
v_gene: TRBV5-4; d_gene: .; abundance: once; j_gene: TRBJ2-3; CDR3nt: TGTGCCAGCAGCCAAGCCTACACAGATACGCAGTATTTT; CDR3aa: CASSQAYTDTQYF
v_gene: TRBV2; d_gene: TRBD1; abundance: .; j_gene: TRBJ2-4; CDR3nt: TGTGCCAGCAGTGAGGAGGCAGGGGGAAACATTCAGTACTTC; CDR3aa: CASSEEAGGNIQYF
v_gene: TRBV10-3; d_gene: .; abundance: .; j_gene: TRBJ1-5; CDR3nt: TGTGCCATCAGTGACCAGGGAGGCAGGCAGCCCCAGCATTTT; CDR3aa: CAISDQGGRQPQHF
v_gene: TRBV19; d_gene: TRBD2; abundance: .; j_gene: TRBJ2-5; CDR3nt: TGTGCCAGTAGTGGGGGGGTTAGTACGGAGACCCAGTACTTC; CDR3aa: CASSGGVSTETQYF
v_gene: TRBV7-8; d_gene: .; abundance: .; j_gene: TRBJ2-3; CDR3nt: TGTGCCAGCAGCTTGGCGACTCGCACAGATACGCAGTATTTT; CDR3aa: CASSLATRTDTQYF
v_gene: TRBV9; d_gene: .; abundance: .; j_gene: TRBJ2-1; CDR3nt: TGTGCCAGCAGCGTAGGGAAATTTCAGCAGGGGCCTTCATACAATGAGCAGTTCTTC; CDR3aa: CASSVGKFQQGPSYNEQFF
v_gene: TRBV6-1; d_gene: .; abundance: .; j_gene: TRBJ1-6; CDR3nt: TGTGCCAGCAGTAGGGGTATCAATAATTCACCCCTCCACTTT; CDR3aa: CASSRGINNSPLHF
v_gene: TRBV5-4; d_gene: TRBD1; abundance: .; j_gene: TRBJ1-4; CDR3nt: TGTGCCAGCAGCTTCGGACAGGGCGCTAATGAAAAACTGTTTTTT; CDR3aa: CASSFGQGANEKLFF
v_gene: TRBV7-7; d_gene: .; abundance: .; j_gene: TRBJ2-3; CDR3nt: TGTGCTAGCAGCTTAAGTACAGGGACAGATACGCAGTATTTT; CDR3aa: CASSLSTGTDTQYF